This T cell receptor (beta chain) stems from a study of cytomegalovirus exposure and HLA in healthy donors. The CDR3 spans 14 residues. CDR1 SGDLS and CDR2 YYNGEE come from the germline V gene. J gave up 10 bases and V 2 bases, and 5 bases lay outside the gene matches. This table comes from immunoSEQ multiplex PCR, and its TCRdb copy is limited to in-frame clones, with some not included. The table includes approximately 120,000 clones, roughly 89% detected once. The source material was PBMCs. The sequence came from a woman under 30 in good health and CMV-seronegative. The chain employs TRBV9 and TRBJ2-1, with 11 bases lining up with TRBD2. The CDR3 is CASSVGLAATEQFF. The CDR3 coding sequence is TGTGCCAGCAGCGTGGGACTAGCGGCAACCGAGCAGTTCTTC.